The clone carrying this T cell receptor beta chain was counted once. These data come from a study of control samples from healthy donors and cancer patients. Using immunoSEQ multiplex PCR, the repertoire was profiled, and TCRdb retains in-frame clones only, with some absent. The table has 110,000 to 150,000 clones, around 90% seen once; the top ten hold 4.9%. Germline V gene sequence: CDR1 KGHSH, CDR2 LQKENI. With 6 bases clipped from V and 6 bases from J, the junction kept 10 bases outside the gene matches. This CDR3 is 16 amino acids long. V usage is TRBV18 and J usage is TRBJ2-2, with TRBD1 matching over 10 bases. The receptor was isolated from a young man in good health. The sequencing sample was made of blood. The CDR3 coding sequence is TGTGCCAGCTCTCGAGACAGGGGGCGCATGGCCGGGGAGCTGTTTTTT. Its translation: CASSRDRGRMAGELFF.